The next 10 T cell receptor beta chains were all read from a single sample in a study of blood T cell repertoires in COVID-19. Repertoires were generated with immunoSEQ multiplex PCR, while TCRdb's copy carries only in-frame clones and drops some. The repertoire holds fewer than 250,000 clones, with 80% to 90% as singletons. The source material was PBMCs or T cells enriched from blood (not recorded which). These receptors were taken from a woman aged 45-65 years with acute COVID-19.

For the CDR3, the DNA is TGTGCCAGTACGAGAGAGGGCTCCTACAATGAGCAGTTCTTC. This encodes CASTREGSYNEQFF. This chain connects TRBV28 to TRBJ2-1; D may be TRBD2 (5 bases). This CDR3 contains 14 residues. Trimming stripped 9 bases from V and 0 bases from J, with 12 bases between. Germline CDR1 and CDR2: MDHEN and SYDVKM.

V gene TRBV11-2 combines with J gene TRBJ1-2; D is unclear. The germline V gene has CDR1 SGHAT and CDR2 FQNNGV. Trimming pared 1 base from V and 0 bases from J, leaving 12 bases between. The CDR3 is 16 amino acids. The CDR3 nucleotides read TGTGCCAGCAGCTTAGGGGCGAGTATATCTAACTATGGCTACACCTTC. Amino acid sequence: CASSLGASISNYGYTF. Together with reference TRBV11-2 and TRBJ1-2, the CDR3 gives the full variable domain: EAGVAQSPRYKIIEKRQSVAFWCNPISGHATLYWYQQILGQGPKLLIQFQNNGVVDDSQLPKDRFSAERLKGVDSTLKIQPAKLEDSAVYLCASSLGASISNYGYTFGSGTRLTVV.

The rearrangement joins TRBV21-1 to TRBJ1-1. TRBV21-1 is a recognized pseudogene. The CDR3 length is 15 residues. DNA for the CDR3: TGTGCCAGCAGCAAAGAGACGGGGAAGAGCGCTGAAGCTTTCTTT. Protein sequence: CASSKETGKSAEAFF.

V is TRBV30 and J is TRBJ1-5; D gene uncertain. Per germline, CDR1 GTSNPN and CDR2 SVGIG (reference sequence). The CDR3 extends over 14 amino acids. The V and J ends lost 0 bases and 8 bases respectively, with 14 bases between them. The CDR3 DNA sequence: TGTGCCTGGAGTGTATCGGCAGGTCGGAAGCCCCAGCATTTT. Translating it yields CAWSVSAGRKPQHF.

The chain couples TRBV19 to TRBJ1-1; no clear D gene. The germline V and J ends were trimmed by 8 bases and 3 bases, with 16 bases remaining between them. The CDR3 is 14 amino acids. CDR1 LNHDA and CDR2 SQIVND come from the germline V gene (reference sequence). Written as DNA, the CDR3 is TGTGCCAGTCGTGAGGGTTCTTTCGACACTGAAGCTTTCTTT. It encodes CASREGSFDTEAFF.

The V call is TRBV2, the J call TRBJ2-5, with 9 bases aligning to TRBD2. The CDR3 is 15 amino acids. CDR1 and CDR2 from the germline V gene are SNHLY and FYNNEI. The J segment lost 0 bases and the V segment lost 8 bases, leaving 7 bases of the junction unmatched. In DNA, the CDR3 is TGTGCCAGCGGGGGACTAGCAGGAAACCAAGAGACCCAGTACTTC. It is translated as CASGGLAGNQETQYF.

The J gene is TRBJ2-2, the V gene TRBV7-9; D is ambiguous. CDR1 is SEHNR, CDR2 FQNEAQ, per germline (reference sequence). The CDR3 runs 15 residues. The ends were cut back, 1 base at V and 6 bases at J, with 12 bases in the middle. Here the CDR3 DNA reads TGTGCCAGCAGCTTAGGATACGGGTCTGCCGGGGAGCTGTTTTTT. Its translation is CASSLGYGSAGELFF.

CDR3 region: CASRTEAGGNFYEQYF. CDR3 sequence (DNA): TGTGCCAGCAGAACCGAAGCGGGGGGCAACTTCTACGAGCAGTACTTC. The V and J genes are TRBV7-2 and TRBJ2-7, with 9 bases identical to TRBD2. Germline V CDR1 and CDR2: SGHTA, FQGNSA. The V and J ends lost 6 bases and 3 bases, in that order; junction bases with no gene match: 12. The CDR3 length is 16 residues.

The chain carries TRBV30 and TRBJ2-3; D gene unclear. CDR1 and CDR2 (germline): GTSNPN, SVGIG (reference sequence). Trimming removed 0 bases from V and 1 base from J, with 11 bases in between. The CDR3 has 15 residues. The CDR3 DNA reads TGTGCCTGGAGTGTCCCCGGTGCTGGCACAGATACGCAGTATTTT. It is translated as CAWSVPGAGTDTQYF.

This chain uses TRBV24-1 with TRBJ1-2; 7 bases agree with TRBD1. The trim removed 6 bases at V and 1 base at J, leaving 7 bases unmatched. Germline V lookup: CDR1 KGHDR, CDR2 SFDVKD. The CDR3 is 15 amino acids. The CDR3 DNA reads TGTGCCACCAGTAGACGGTCAGGGGGTAACTATGGCTACACCTTC. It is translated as CATSRRSGGNYGYTF.